This T cell receptor beta chain was identified in a study of identical twins. Notes on the study in general: With abundant cord blood beta clonotypes, insertions were fewer; memory repertoires showed no such pattern.

This CDR3 contains 15 residues. V shed 6 bases and J 7 bases; nucleotides not matched to a gene: 13. Germline CDR1 is SQVTM and CDR2 is ANQGSEA. TCRdb redid the calling of the 5' RACE reads with MiXCR, one entry per CDR3 protein. The table has about 200,000 distinct CDR3 sequences, 5.5% to 7.5% seen once. This clonotype appeared many times. No antigen is known for it. The data were also submitted as part of a second study, on T cells expressing NK-cell markers. From that study: Source material for TCR beta repertoires consisted of sorted CD3+CD56+NKG2C+, CD3+CD56+NKG2C- and CD3+CD56-NKG2C+ T cells.

The V call is TRBV29-1, the J call TRBJ2-1; 9 nucleotides align to TRBD1. The TCR sequence derives from a woman between 18 and 29 years old in good health. The material sequenced was CD8+ T cells sorted from blood. The chain's CDR3 is CSVRDGTGLKNEQFF. In DNA, the CDR3 is TGCAGCGTGAGAGACGGGACAGGGCTGAAAAATGAGCAGTTCTTC.